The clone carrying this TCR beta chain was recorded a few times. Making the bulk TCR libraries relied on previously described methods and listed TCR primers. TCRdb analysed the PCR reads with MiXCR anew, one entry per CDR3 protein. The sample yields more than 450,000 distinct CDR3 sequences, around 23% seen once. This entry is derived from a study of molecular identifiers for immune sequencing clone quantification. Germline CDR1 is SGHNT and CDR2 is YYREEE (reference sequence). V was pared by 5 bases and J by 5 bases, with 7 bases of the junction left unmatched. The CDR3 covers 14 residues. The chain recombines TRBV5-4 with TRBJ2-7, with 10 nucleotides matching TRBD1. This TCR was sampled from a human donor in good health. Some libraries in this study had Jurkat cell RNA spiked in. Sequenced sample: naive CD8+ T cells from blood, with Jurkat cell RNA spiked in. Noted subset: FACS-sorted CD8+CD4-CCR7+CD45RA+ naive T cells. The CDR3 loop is CASSTTGGLNEQYF. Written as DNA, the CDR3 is TGTGCCAGCAGTACGACAGGGGGCTTGAACGAGCAGTACTTC. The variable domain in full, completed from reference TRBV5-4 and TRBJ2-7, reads ETGVTQSPTHLIKTRGQQVTLRCSSQSGHNTVSWYQQALGQGPQFIFQYYREEENGRGNFPPRFSGLQFPNYSSELNVNALELDDSALYLCASSTTGGLNEQYFGPGTRLTVT.